This passage covers 30 T cell receptor beta chains from one sample sequenced in a study of OX40 agonist ivuxolimab in advanced cancers. The method was immunoSEQ multiplex PCR; TCRdb's version includes in-frame clones alone and lacks a portion of them. Altogether tens of thousands of clones are present, about 81% being singletons, with the ten largest covering roughly 1.8%. This specimen was CD4+ or CD8+ T cells sorted from blood, taken in a trial of the OX40 agonist ivuxolimab. The receptors come from an adult with an advanced solid tumor such as melanoma, head and neck, liver or kidney cancer.

The rearrangement joins TRBV7-9 to TRBJ2-7; TRBD2 matches 7 bases. The ends lost 7 bases at V and 5 bases at J; junction bases unmatched: 8. CDR1 and CDR2 from the germline V gene are SEHNR and FQNEAQ (reference sequence). The CDR3 contains 13 residues. The CDR3 bases are TGTGCCAGCATGCGCGGGGGAACCCACGAGCAGTACTTC. This encodes CASMRGGTHEQYF.

The chain has TRBV5-6 and TRBJ2-5; 8 positions agree with TRBD1. Germline V gives CDR1 SGHDT, CDR2 YYEEEE. The CDR3 extends over 13 amino acids. J lost 5 bases, V lost 7 bases, and 7 bases had no gene match. CDR3: CASVPRGQETQYF. CDR3 nucleotide sequence: TGTGCCAGCGTCCCCAGGGGGCAGGAGACCCAGTACTTC.

The chain carries TRBV19 and TRBJ1-6; D remains ambiguous. Trimming cost V 3 bases and J 7 bases, with 16 bases left between them. The germline CDR1 and CDR2 sequences are LNHDA and SQIVND (reference sequence). CDR3 length: 16 amino acids. The CDR3 DNA reads TGTGCCAGTAGTATTCAGCCGCCTACGGGGAATTCACCCCTCCACTTT. Its protein is CASSIQPPTGNSPLHF.

This chain links TRBV5-1 with TRBJ1-1, with D unresolved. V was pared by 2 bases and J by 0 bases, with 11 bases between. CDR3 length: 15 amino acids. Germline CDR1 reads SGHRS; CDR2 reads YFSETQ. The CDR3 sequence is CASSLVGGMNTEAFF. DNA for the CDR3: TGCGCCAGCAGCTTAGTAGGAGGGATGAACACTGAAGCTTTCTTT.

This clone was counted once. The genes are TRBV19 and TRBJ2-2; maybe TRBD1 (5 bases). This CDR3 is 14 amino acids long. In germline, CDR1 is LNHDA, CDR2 SQIVND (reference sequence). V was pared by 5 bases and J by 2 bases, with 9 bases between. CDR3 nucleotides: TGTGCCAGTAGTGCCCAGGGTAACACCGGGGAGCTGTTTTTT. As protein: CASSAQGNTGELFF.

V is TRBV15 and J is TRBJ1-6; D remains unclear. Germline values: CDR1 LNHNV, CDR2 YYDKDF (reference sequence). Between the trimmed V and J ends, which lost 4 bases and 9 bases, there was a span of 10 bases. This CDR3 is 13 amino acids long. This CDR3 reads CATSINPRSPLHF. The CDR3 DNA is TGTGCCACCAGCATAAACCCGCGTTCACCCCTCCACTTT.

The chain carries TRBV7-9 and TRBJ1-1; D is undetermined. The CDR3 runs to 15 residues. V lost 6 bases and J 4 bases, leaving 18 bases between the germline ends. Germline V gene data show CDR1 as SEHNR and CDR2 as FQNEAQ (reference sequence). CDR3 DNA: TGTGCCAGCAGGCGAGCCCCTAAGGACGTCACTGAAGCTTTCTTT. Translated, it gives CASRRAPKDVTEAFF.

This clone was observed a handful of times. This chain links TRBV5-5 with TRBJ2-1, with a tentative D call TRBD2 (6 bases). V was shortened by 4 bases and J by 7 bases, with 15 bases between the two germline ends. Germline V gene data show CDR1 as SGHKS and CDR2 as YYEKEE (reference sequence). This CDR3 is 14 amino acids long. The CDR3 nucleotides are TGTGCCAGCAGCCCGCGGCCGGAGGGGAATGAGCAGTTCTTC. The encoded protein is CASSPRPEGNEQFF. Full variable domain (outside the CDR3, taken from reference TRBV5-5 and TRBJ2-1): DAGVTQSPTHLIKTRGQQVTLRCSPISGHKSVSWYQQVLGQGPQFIFQYYEKEERGRGNFPDRFSARQFPNYSSELNVNALLLGDSALYLCASSPRPEGNEQFFGPGTRLTVL.

V gene TRBV11-3 combines with J gene TRBJ1-1, with 8 bases aligning to TRBD1. The trim removed 1 base at V and 1 base at J, leaving 2 bases unmatched. This CDR3 comprises 15 residues. Germline-derived CDR1 and CDR2 are SGHNT and YENEEA. The CDR3 protein is CASSLGGQGNTEAFF. DNA for the CDR3: TGTGCCAGCAGCTTAGGAGGACAGGGGAACACTGAAGCTTTCTTT. The full variable domain, rest sourced from reference TRBV11-3 and TRBJ1-1, is EAGVVQSPRYKIIEKKQPVAFWCNPISGHNTLYWYLQNLGQGPELLIRYENEEAVDDSQLPKDRFSAERLKGVDSTLKIQPAELGDSAVYLCASSLGGQGNTEAFFGQGTRLTVV.

This clone occurred once. This sequence joins TRBV11-2 and TRBJ1-1; D ambiguous. Trimming removed 5 bases at V and 0 bases at J, with 4 bases between. The CDR3 runs 12 residues. Per germline, CDR1 SGHAT and CDR2 FQNNGV. CDR3 in amino acids: CASSRLNTEAFF. In DNA, the CDR3 is TGTGCCAGCAGCCGACTGAACACTGAAGCTTTCTTT.

The chain carries TRBV11-1 and TRBJ1-2; D is unclear. Per germline, CDR1 SGHAT and CDR2 FQDESV (reference sequence). V was shortened by 5 bases and J by 8 bases, with 18 bases between the two germline ends. This CDR3 region has 14 residues. The CDR3, as DNA: TGTGCCAGCAGCCACGGACTGGGAGCGGGGGGCTACACCTTC. This gives the protein CASSHGLGAGGYTF.

This chain links TRBV30 with TRBJ2-1; no reliable D call. CDR3 length: 15 amino acids. Germline V gives CDR1 GTSNPN, CDR2 SVGIG (reference sequence). Trimming removed 1 base at V and 0 bases at J, with 10 bases between. For the CDR3, the DNA is TGTGCCTGGAGTGGCAGCCCGAGCTCCTACAATGAGCAGTTCTTC. Its protein product is CAWSGSPSSYNEQFF. The variable domain in full, completed from reference TRBV30 and TRBJ2-1, reads SQTIHQWPATLVQPVGSPLSLECTVEGTSNPNLYWYRQAAGRGLQLLFYSVGIGQISSEVPQNLSASRPQDRQFILSSKKLLLSDSGFYLCAWSGSPSSYNEQFFGPGTRLTVL.

This sequence joins TRBV6-5 and TRBJ1-2; D unresolved. Germline values: CDR1 MNHEY, CDR2 SVGAGI. The V gene lost 2 bases and the J gene lost 6 bases, with 10 bases spanning the gap. This CDR3 is built from 13 residues. The CDR3 coding sequence is TGTGCCAGCAGTTACAATCCACAGAATGGCTACACCTTC. It is translated as CASSYNPQNGYTF.

Worth noting for this clone: At the DNA level, this CDR3 is encoded by other sequences in the same sample as well. The chain employs TRBV27 and TRBJ2-1, with D perhaps TRBD1 (7 bases). Trimming removed 3 bases from V and 2 bases from J, with 11 bases in between. The CDR3 has 15 residues. Per germline, CDR1 MNHEY and CDR2 SMNVEV (reference sequence). The CDR3, as DNA: TGTGCCAGCAGTTTCGGAGGGGGCGCCTACAATGAGCAGTTCTTC. Its protein product is CASSFGGGAYNEQFF.

The gene calls are TRBV6-6 and TRBJ1-1; the match to TRBD1 covers 7 bases. This CDR3 is 15 amino acids long. The trim removed 2 bases at V and 1 base at J, leaving 4 bases unmatched. Per germline, CDR1 MNHNY and CDR2 SVGAGI (reference sequence). The DNA for the CDR3 is TGTGCCAGCAGTTACAAGGGGGCGAGGAACACTGAAGCTTTCTTT. Translated, it gives CASSYKGARNTEAFF.

This chain joins TRBV2 and TRBJ1-4; 10 bases fit TRBD1. Germline trimming cut 6 bases from V and 8 bases from J; bases unmatched to any gene: 6. The CDR3 extends over 14 amino acids. The germline V gene has CDR1 SNHLY and CDR2 FYNNEI. Written as DNA, the CDR3 is TGTGCCAGCAGAGCCGGGACAGGGGAAGAAAAACTGTTTTTT. The encoded protein is CASRAGTGEEKLFF. Based on the CDR3 plus reference TRBV2 and TRBJ1-4, the full variable domain is EPEVTQTPSHQVTQMGQEVILRCVPISNHLYFYWYRQILGQKVEFLVSFYNNEISEKSEIFDDQFSVERPDGSNFTLKIRSTKLEDSAMYFCASRAGTGEEKLFFGSGTQLSVL.

The rearrangement uses TRBV18 and TRBJ1-6; 7 positions agree with TRBD1. This CDR3 has 14 amino acids. Germline CDR1 reads KGHSH; CDR2 reads LQKENI. V shed 3 bases and J 10 bases; nucleotides not matched to a gene: 6. Here the CDR3 DNA reads TGTGCCAGCTCACCGGCGACAGGGTCCTCACCCCTCCACTTT. This gives the protein CASSPATGSSPLHF.

The rearrangement links TRBV2 to TRBJ2-7, with D uncertain. The CDR3 consists of 12 residues. Per germline, CDR1 SNHLY and CDR2 FYNNEI. The ends were cut back, 7 bases at V and 2 bases at J, with 9 bases in the middle. This CDR3 reads CASTPVAYEQYF. In nucleotides, the CDR3 is TGTGCCAGCACCCCGGTAGCCTACGAGCAGTACTTC.

This clone showed up just once. The chain links TRBV19 to TRBJ2-2, with 7 bases that match TRBD2. Per germline, CDR1 LNHDA and CDR2 SQIVND (reference sequence). V lost 4 bases, J lost 3 bases, and 2 bases stayed unmatched. The CDR3 has 14 residues. The CDR3 sequence: CASSSGGYTGELFF. The CDR3 DNA is TGTGCCAGTAGTAGCGGGGGATACACCGGGGAGCTGTTTTTT. Complete variable domain (other parts from reference TRBV19 and TRBJ2-2): DGGITQSPKYLFRKEGQNVTLSCEQNLNHDAMYWYRQDPGQGLRLIYYSQIVNDFQKGDIAEGYSVSREKKESFPLTVTSAQKNPTAFYLCASSSGGYTGELFFGEGSRLTVL.

This clone was observed a handful of times. The chain is built from TRBV5-6 and TRBJ1-1, with D possibly TRBD1 on 6 matching bases. V dropped 7 bases and J dropped 0 bases, with 10 bases sitting between them. Germline loops: CDR1 SGHDT, CDR2 YYEEEE. This CDR3 region has 13 residues. The CDR3 reads CASDTGMNTEAFF. CDR3 in DNA: TGTGCCAGCGATACAGGGATGAACACTGAAGCTTTCTTT.

The gene calls are TRBV11-1 and TRBJ1-1; D is uncertain. This CDR3 has 14 residues. V lost 5 bases and J lost 0, with 10 bases in between. The germline V gene has CDR1 SGHAT and CDR2 FQDESV (reference sequence). The CDR3 DNA follows: TGTGCCAGCAGCCCGGCCCGGGTGAACACTGAAGCTTTCTTT. Amino acid sequence: CASSPARVNTEAFF.

The rearrangement joins TRBV28 to TRBJ1-3; perhaps TRBD1 as D (5 bases). This CDR3 region has 17 residues. V dropped 7 bases and J dropped 0 bases, with 19 bases sitting between them. From germline, CDR1 is MDHEN and CDR2 SYDVKM. The CDR3 coding sequence is TGTGCCAGCACCTTCCGGGGGGGATTGGGCTCTGGAAACACCATATATTTT. It encodes CASTFRGGLGSGNTIYF.

J is TRBJ1-5 and V is TRBV14; 7 bases fit TRBD1. V was pared by 2 bases and J by 2 bases, with 12 bases of the junction left unmatched. The CDR3 has 18 amino acids. CDR1 and CDR2 from the germline V gene are SGHDN and FVKESK. CDR3 loop: CASSQRRTDRAGNQPQHF. In nucleotides, the CDR3 is TGTGCCAGCAGCCAAAGACGGACCGACAGGGCGGGCAATCAGCCCCAGCATTTT. Using reference TRBV14 and TRBJ1-5 for the parts outside the CDR3, the full variable domain is EAGVTQFPSHSVIEKGQTVTLRCDPISGHDNLYWYRRVMGKEIKFLLHFVKESKQDESGMPNNRFLAERTGGTYSTLKVQPAELEDSGVYFCASSQRRTDRAGNQPQHFGDGTRLSIL.

This chain connects TRBV10-2 to TRBJ1-6; TRBD1 is a possible D gene (5 bases). The CDR3 is made up of 13 amino acids. V lost 6 bases and J 8 bases, leaving 11 bases between the germline ends. CDR1 and CDR2 (germline): WSHSY, SAAADI. The CDR3 here is CASRTVGDSPLHF. The CDR3 bases are TGCGCCAGCAGGACAGTAGGTGATTCACCCCTCCACTTT.

With regard to this clone: The same CDR3 is also encoded by other DNA sequences in this sample. V and J are TRBV5-1 and TRBJ1-6; D perhaps matches TRBD1 (5 bases). The CDR3 extends over 14 amino acids. The germline gives CDR1 SGHRS, CDR2 YFSETQ. V was clipped by 4 bases and J by 7 bases, with 12 bases between them. The CDR3 spells CASSDQGSNSPLHF. CDR3 nucleotide sequence: TGCGCCAGCAGCGATCAGGGATCCAATTCACCCCTCCACTTT.

The chain recombines TRBV7-9 with TRBJ2-7, with 8 bases lining up with TRBD1. This CDR3 is 18 amino acids long. The V gene end was trimmed by 1 base and the J gene end by 7 bases; junction bases not matched to a gene: 18. Germline assignment: CDR1 SEHNR and CDR2 FQNEAQ (reference sequence). The CDR3 nucleotides are TGTGCCAGCAGCTTAGAGGGTGCATGGACAGGGCTCAACGGTGAGCAGTACTTC. The encoded protein is CASSLEGAWTGLNGEQYF. The entire variable domain, with the rest obtained from reference TRBV7-9 and TRBJ2-7, is as follows: DTGVSQNPRHKITKRGQNVTFRCDPISEHNRLYWYRQTLGQGPEFLTYFQNEAQLEKSRLLSDRFSAERPKGSFSTLEIQRTEQGDSAMYLCASSLEGAWTGLNGEQYFGPGTRLTVT.

This chain uses TRBV21-1 with TRBJ1-1. TRBV21-1 is reported as a pseudogene. The CDR3 has 13 amino acids. CDR3 sequence reads: CASTGVQNTEAFF. The CDR3 nucleotides read TGTGCCAGCACAGGAGTACAGAACACTGAAGCTTTCTTT.

The chain is built from TRBV30 and TRBJ1-6; 9 bases match TRBD1. V shed 2 bases, J shed 10 bases, and the junction held 15 bases outside the gene matches. From germline, CDR1 is GTSNPN and CDR2 SVGIG (reference sequence). The CDR3 runs to 17 residues. CDR3 bases: TGTGCCTGGAGTAAATACAGGGGGCGCGATATGAACTCACCCCTCCACTTT. Residues: CAWSKYRGRDMNSPLHF.

V usage is TRBV11-3 and J usage is TRBJ2-1; D possibly corresponds to TRBD1 (5 bases). V gave up 4 bases and J gave up 4 bases, with 8 bases separating them. There are 13 residues in the CDR3. Looked up from germline, CDR1 is SGHNT and CDR2 is YENEEA. CDR3 in amino acids: CASSSRQYNEQFF. In nucleotides, the CDR3 is TGTGCCAGCAGCTCCCGACAGTACAATGAGCAGTTCTTC.

This clone was found a few times. The rearrangement links TRBV28 to TRBJ1-1; D unclear. V shed 5 bases and J shed 6 bases, with 16 bases lying between them. This CDR3 has 14 amino acids. CDR1 is MDHEN and CDR2 is SYDVKM in the germline V gene. For the CDR3, the DNA is TGTGCCAGCAGTCCTAACAAACAGTTGGCTGAAGCTTTCTTT. Its protein is CASSPNKQLAEAFF.